This TCR beta chain was captured in a study of cytomegalovirus exposure and HLA in healthy donors. Background on the study: Approximately 77 million unique TCRs from HLA-typed donors were held in an early release of data.

CDR1 and CDR2 (germline): SGHAT, FQNNGV. Germline trimming cut 6 bases from V and 4 bases from J; bases unmatched to any gene: 14. The CDR3 has 16 amino acids. In the case of this clone: Its antigen is unknown.

Study-wide results and limits: Association of 16,951 TCR beta sequences with HLA alleles was found at 0.05 false discovery rate in a later analysis. The listing of fewer than 200 TCR beta chains classed them as cytomegalovirus-associated.

The PCR had 60 Vbeta and 13 Jbeta primers. Sequencing used immunoSEQ multiplex PCR; TCRdb keeps in-frame clones, though not all of them. The table records some 160,000 clones, roughly 84% of them present only once. The clonotype comes from a man between 18 and 35 years old in good health and CMV-seronegative. Sequenced sample: PBMCs. The chain joins TRBV11-2 to TRBJ2-7; TRBD1 matches at 8 bases. The CDR3 DNA is TGTGCCAGCAGTACAGGGGCAGGGGGCTTTGCTTACGAGCAGTACTTC. It yields the protein CASSTGAGGFAYEQYF.